This T cell receptor (beta chain) was profiled in a study of T cells in Graves' hyperthyroidism and ophthalmopathy. Broader study findings: Most thyroid clonotypes expanded above 0.001 appeared in blood too. Ophthalmopathy was model-predicted a median about 6.7 months pre-onset.

Researchers amplified the TCR beta CDR3 regions from RNA transcripts. When the TCR CDR3 underwent first-round RT-PCR, the HTBI primer set was used. TCRdb reprocessed the multiplex PCR reads via MiXCR and lists one record per CDR3 protein. The sample has 400,000 or so distinct CDR3 sequences; about 15% are singletons. Duration under 3 months, a NOSPECS grade of at least 4, and a Clinical Activity Score of at least 3 characterized the ophthalmopathy patients. Uncontrolled infections, other autoimmune diseases, pregnancy or lactation led to exclusion of patients. This clonotype was seen more than once but under ten times. No antigen is known for it. The clonotype comes from a woman aged 25-40 years with Graves' ophthalmopathy. Material: blood.

CDR3: CASSQESDRDYEQYF. CDR3 bases: TGTGCCAGCAGCCAAGAGAGCGACAGGGATTACGAGCAGTACTTC. The chain employs TRBV4-2 and TRBJ2-7, with 7 bases lining up with TRBD1. Looked up from germline, CDR1 is LGHNA and CDR2 is YNFKEQ. This CDR3 spans 15 amino acids. The ends lost 0 bases at V and 4 bases at J; junction bases unmatched: 6.